This T cell receptor (beta chain) comes out of a study of tumor-infiltrating lymphocytes in primary liver carcinoma. Study at large: All patients, whether men or women, fell within 30 to 69 years of age. Findings and limits, study-wide: Tumor-adjacent and tumor-blood pairs displayed less overlap than did pairs of tumor regions.

Comments on this clonotype: The antigen remains undetermined. A much larger clone lies one base from this, so it may be a read error. This likely comes from a read error, as the CDR3 has no conserved phenylalanine or tryptophan at its end.

Reverse transcription of roughly 0.5 ug total RNA with a constant-region primer produced TCR beta cDNA. Nested multiplex PCR, run for three rounds with slightly modified ARM-PCR, yielded TCR beta libraries. In the first two PCR rounds, TRBV1-TRBV30 forward primers were paired with a C-beta reverse primer, and each round lasted 10 cycles. TCRdb reanalysed the multiplex PCR reads using MiXCR and keeps one entry per CDR3 protein. Of 300,000 to 350,000 distinct CDR3 sequences in the sample, roughly three fifths are singletons; the top ten hold approximately 17%. It was unsorted whole blood that yielded blood RNA, and germline DNA was also extracted. Germline CDR1 is MNHEY and CDR2 is SVGAGI. The V end was cut by 4 bases, the J end by 0 bases, with 7 bases between. The CDR3 has 14 residues.

Sample: peripheral blood. The chain carries TRBV6-5 and TRBJ1-3, with D tentatively TRBD1 (5 bases). The TCR originated in a woman aged 30 to 39 with primary liver carcinoma and hepatitis B virus infection. CDR3 protein: CASSWGDSGNTIYS. CDR3 nucleotide sequence: TGTGCCAGCAGTTGGGGGGACTCTGGAAACACCATATATTCT.